These 7 T cell receptor beta chains came from one sample sequenced in a study of T-cell memory formation after mild COVID-19. Using its own MiXCR run on the 5' RACE reads, TCRdb lists one record per CDR3 protein. The data contain about 130,000 distinct CDR3 sequences, about 6.5% of them seen just once; the ten biggest clones take up 2% to 2.5%. What was sequenced was PBMCs or a T cell subset sorted from them (not recorded which). These receptors were taken from an adult woman who had mild COVID-19 (a few samples of this study predate the infection). Cell type and time point are not known.

This sequence joins TRBV12-3 or TRBV12-4 and TRBJ2-3; possibly TRBD1 for D (6 bases). Trimming took off 4 bases at V and 4 bases at J, with 12 bases between the two ends. The CDR3 covers 14 residues. Here the CDR3 reads CASSSRGTADTQYF. The DNA of the CDR3 is TGTGCCAGCAGTTCCAGGGGCACGGCAGATACGCAGTATTTT.

The rearrangement uses TRBV12-3 or TRBV12-4 and TRBJ1-1, with a possible D match to TRBD1 (5 bases). The CDR3 sequence is 16 residues long. V lost 6 bases, J lost 0 bases, and 17 bases lay in between. The CDR3 bases are TGTGCCAGCAGCTACCACCGGGGCAGGTTGAACACTGAAGCTTTCTTT. Its translation is CASSYHRGRLNTEAFF.

V is TRBV15 and J is TRBJ1-1; D not resolved. Between the trimmed V and J ends, which lost 2 bases and 1 base, there was a span of 5 bases. From germline, CDR1 is LNHNV and CDR2 YYDKDF (reference sequence). CDR3 length: 13 amino acids. CDR3 DNA: TGTGCCACCAGCAGACAGAGGAACACTGAAGCTTTCTTT. Translation: CATSRQRNTEAFF. The whole variable domain, filled in from reference TRBV15 and TRBJ1-1, reads DAMVIQNPRYQVTQFGKPVTLSCSQTLNHNVMYWYQQKSSQAPKLLFHYYDKDFNNEADTPDNFQSRRPNTSFCFLDIRSPGLGDTAMYLCATSRQRNTEAFFGQGTRLTVV.

This chain uses TRBV7-3 with TRBJ2-5; 12 bases are shared with TRBD2. CDR3 length equals 13 residues. Per germline, CDR1 SGHTA and CDR2 FQGTGA. Losses at the gene ends were 4 bases for V and 7 bases for J; bases not matched to a gene: 1. The chain's CDR3 is CASSSGLAGTQYF. CDR3 sequence (DNA): TGTGCCAGCAGCTCGGGACTAGCGGGGACCCAGTACTTC.

This clonotype was counted ten times or more. The chain employs TRBV12-3 or TRBV12-4 and TRBJ2-2; 8 bases are a match to TRBD1. V lost 7 bases, J lost 6 bases, and 19 bases stayed unmatched. This CDR3 region has 18 residues. CDR3 DNA: TGTGCCAGCACATTTATGGGCAGGGGGCGTGCATTCGCCGGGGAGCTGTTTTTT. It is translated as CASTFMGRGRAFAGELFF.

This chain links TRBV20-1 with TRBJ2-5; a possible D gene is TRBD2 (6 bases). This CDR3 region has 12 residues. The germline CDR1 and CDR2 sequences are DFQATT and SNEGSKA (reference sequence). The ends were cut back, 2 bases at V and 4 bases at J, with 8 bases in the middle. The CDR3 sequence: CSARRGVETQYF. Here the CDR3 DNA reads TGCAGTGCTAGACGCGGGGTAGAGACCCAGTACTTC.

This clonotype appeared a few times. The CDR3 DNA follows: TGTGCCAGCAGTGAGGGTGGTGCCTACGAGCAGTACTTC. It codes for CASSEGGAYEQYF. This chain joins TRBV2 and TRBJ2-7; D is undetermined. The CDR3 runs to 13 residues. Germline CDR1 reads SNHLY; CDR2 reads FYNNEI. V was cut by 3 bases and J by 2 bases, with 8 bases left in between.